The present entry profiles one T cell receptor beta chain with its context. The antigen is unknown. The sample originates from a study of T cells in Graves' hyperthyroidism and ophthalmopathy. Patients with ophthalmopathy all had a Clinical Activity Score of at least 3, a NOSPECS grade of at least 4 and duration under 3 months. Uncontrolled infection, other autoimmune disease, pregnancy and lactation each barred patients from inclusion. CDR1 and CDR2 (germline): SGDLS, YYNGEE. CDR3 length: 15 amino acids. The germline V and J ends were trimmed by 2 bases and 0 bases, with 10 bases remaining between them. Study-wide results and limits: Expanded thyroid clonotypes (above 0.001) were mostly also found in blood.

RNA transcripts yielded amplified TCR beta CDR3 regions. HTBI primers were the set used in a first-round RT-PCR of the TCR CDR3. TCRdb used MiXCR to reprocess the multiplex PCR reads, holding one entry per CDR3 protein. The data show some 300,000 distinct CDR3 sequences, roughly 19% seen once. Sample: blood. The V gene is TRBV9, the J gene TRBJ2-3, with D possibly matching TRBD2 (5 bases). The receptor was derived from a man aged 50 to 59 with Graves' ophthalmopathy. CDR3 protein: CASSVRAASTDTQYF. Written as DNA, the CDR3 is TGTGCCAGCAGCGTGAGGGCGGCTAGCACAGATACGCAGTATTTT.